Following are 9 T cell receptor beta chains from one sample sequenced in a study of blood T cell repertoires in COVID-19. Data came from immunoSEQ multiplex PCR; TCRdb stores just in-frame clones and leaves some out. The sample records 300,000 to 450,000 clones, more than 70% being singletons. Sequenced material: PBMCs or T cells enriched from blood (not recorded which). The origin of the receptors is a young man who had recovered from COVID-19.

The gene calls are TRBV7-9 and TRBJ2-7; D is unclear. Trimming cost V 4 bases and J 7 bases, with 17 bases left between them. The CDR3 extends over 14 amino acids. CDR1 and CDR2 from the germline V gene are SEHNR and FQNEAQ (reference sequence). The CDR3, as DNA: TGTGCCAGCAGCTCTCGAAACTCCCATACTGAGCAGTACTTC. Its protein product is CASSSRNSHTEQYF.

The table lists this clone with a few counts. The genes are TRBV6-5 and TRBJ1-1; maybe TRBD1 (5 bases). Germline V CDR1 and CDR2: MNHEY, SVGAGI. This CDR3 spans 13 amino acids. The ends were cut back, 11 bases at V and 0 bases at J, with 13 bases in the middle. The CDR3 bases are TGTGCCTATTCCCAGGGATTGAACACTGAAGCTTTCTTT. Protein product: CAYSQGLNTEAFF.

The V gene is TRBV6-2 or TRBV6-3, the J gene TRBJ1-5, with TRBD1 matching 7 bases. The CDR3 is 16 amino acids. V was clipped by 5 bases and J by 0 bases; unmatched bases: 7. CDR1 is MNHEY and CDR2 is SVGEGT in the germline V gene. CDR3 sequence: CASSDRDRNSNQPQHF. DNA for the CDR3: TGTGCCAGCAGTGACCGGGACAGAAATAGCAATCAGCCCCAGCATTTT.

This clone showed up just a few times. V is TRBV7-6 and J is TRBJ2-7; the match to TRBD2 covers 14 bases. V was clipped by 5 bases and J by 6 bases; unmatched bases: 9. There are 16 residues in the CDR3. Germline V lookup: CDR1 SGHVS, CDR2 FNYEAQ. CDR3 residues: CASSRTSGGTIIEQYF. CDR3 bases: TGTGCCAGCAGCAGGACTAGCGGGGGGACTATAATCGAGCAGTACTTC.

The count of this clone is one. The V and J genes are TRBV6-5 and TRBJ1-2; 7 nucleotides agree with TRBD1. Germline loops: CDR1 MNHEY, CDR2 SVGAGI. The CDR3 is 14 residues long. V lost 10 bases, J lost 3 bases, and 11 bases stayed unmatched. CDR3 DNA sequence: TGTGCCATCAAACCGGGACAGAATTACTATGGCTACACCTTC. It translates to CAIKPGQNYYGYTF.

The rearrangement uses TRBV7-9 and TRBJ2-4; TRBD1 might be the D (5 bases). Germline CDR1 and CDR2: SEHNR and FQNEAQ (reference sequence). V lost 2 bases to trimming and J lost 5 bases, with 10 bases between them. This CDR3 has 14 amino acids. DNA of the CDR3: TGTGCCAGCAGCTTACTTACAGGCGAAAACATTCAGTACTTC. As protein: CASSLLTGENIQYF.

V usage is TRBV6-6 and J usage is TRBJ1-2; 7 bases are shared with TRBD1. The CDR3 covers 17 residues. The V segment lost 5 bases and the J segment 0 bases; nucleotides outside the gene matches: 12. From germline, CDR1 is MNHNY and CDR2 SVGAGI (reference sequence). The CDR3 DNA reads as TGTGCCAGCAGTCGACAGGGTGACAGGGCTTCTAACTATGGCTACACCTTC. This sequence encodes CASSRQGDRASNYGYTF.

The chain joins TRBV5-1 to TRBJ2-2; TRBD1 matches at 9 bases. The germline V gene has CDR1 SGHRS and CDR2 YFSETQ. With 4 bases clipped from V and 4 bases from J, the junction kept 8 bases outside the gene matches. CDR3 length equals 16 residues. In DNA, the CDR3 is TGCGCCAGCAGCGTGGGACAGGGTTATGTCACCGGGGAGCTGTTTTTT. This codes for CASSVGQGYVTGELFF.

The chain carries TRBV6-5 and TRBJ2-5, with 8 nucleotides matching TRBD2. The CDR3 runs 16 residues. J lost 5 bases, V lost 4 bases, and 12 bases had no gene match. CDR1 is MNHEY and CDR2 is SVGAGI in the germline V gene. The CDR3 loop reads CASSLASGLSGETQYF. In DNA form, the CDR3 reads TGTGCCAGCAGTTTGGCTAGCGGGCTTTCAGGGGAGACCCAGTACTTC.